The entry below gives a single TCR beta chain sequence along with its context. Germline V gene lookup returns CDR1 MGHRA and CDR2 YSYEKL. This CDR3 spans 15 amino acids. Trimming removed 0 bases from V and 2 bases from J; junction bases left unmatched: 3. This specimen belongs to a study of T cell responses to AZD1222 COVID-19 vaccine. Clones were read by immunoSEQ multiplex PCR, and TCRdb kept only the in-frame ones, dropping some. Of approximately 130,000 clones listed, under 95% are singletons. This sample comprised peripheral blood, obtained on day 0 of AZD1222 vaccination. The chain employs TRBV4-1 and TRBJ2-7; the match to TRBD2 covers 8 bases. The sequence was obtained from an adult in good health. The CDR3 DNA reads TGCGCCAGCAGCCAAGAGACTAGCGACGCCTACGAGCAGTACTTC. It encodes CASSQETSDAYEQYF.